The 11 T cell receptor beta chains below were found in one sample sequenced in a study of blood T cell repertoires in COVID-19. Some clones are missing from TCRdb's copy, which holds only in-frame ones; the method was immunoSEQ multiplex PCR. This sample has 120,000 to 150,000 clones, with roughly 89% found just once. The sequencing input was peripheral blood. The receptor set was obtained from a human donor in a cohort sampled during active COVID-19.

This clone was picked up one time. The CDR3 loop is CASSLGQGSTDTQYF. CDR3 in DNA: TGTGCCAGCAGCTTGGGGCAGGGGAGCACAGATACGCAGTATTTT. V is TRBV5-5 and J is TRBJ2-3, with D perhaps matching TRBD1 (6 bases). In germline, CDR1 is SGHKS, CDR2 YYEKEE (reference sequence). The CDR3 is 15 amino acids. The V and J ends lost 0 bases and 0 bases respectively, with 8 bases between them.

V and J are TRBV27 and TRBJ2-3; 7 bases line up with TRBD1. Per germline, CDR1 MNHEY and CDR2 SMNVEV (reference sequence). The V and J ends lost 5 bases and 2 bases, in that order; junction bases with no gene match: 4. The length of the CDR3 is 14 residues. The CDR3 coding sequence is TGTGCCAGCAGTACAAGGGGGCCCACAGATACGCAGTATTTT. This gives the protein CASSTRGPTDTQYF.

This sequence joins TRBV27 and TRBJ1-5; no reliable D call. Germline loops: CDR1 MNHEY, CDR2 SMNVEV (reference sequence). The CDR3 spans 14 residues. Trimming removed 4 bases from V and 6 bases from J, with 13 bases in between. CDR3 residues: CASSSTSYGQPQHF. The CDR3 DNA reads TGTGCCAGCAGTTCAACCTCCTACGGTCAGCCCCAGCATTTT.

This chain joins TRBV5-4 and TRBJ1-1; perhaps TRBD1 as D (6 bases). Looked up from germline, CDR1 is SGHNT and CDR2 is YYREEE (reference sequence). Trimming pared 0 bases from V and 0 bases from J, leaving 15 bases between. This CDR3 is built from 17 residues. CDR3 sequence: CASSLGRKGGMNTEAFF. Here the CDR3 DNA reads TGTGCCAGCAGCTTGGGACGTAAGGGGGGGATGAACACTGAAGCTTTCTTT.

The V and J genes are TRBV7-2 and TRBJ1-3; D is unclear. The CDR3 has 14 residues. Deletions cut 5 bases from V and 1 base from J, with 9 bases between. CDR1 is SGHTA and CDR2 is FQGNSA in the germline V gene. The CDR3 DNA is TGTGCCAGCAGCCCTCACCAGTCTGGAAACACCATATATTTT. Translated, it gives CASSPHQSGNTIYF. Complete variable domain (other parts from reference TRBV7-2 and TRBJ1-3): GAGVSQSPSNKVTEKGKDVELRCDPISGHTALYWYRQSLGQGLEFLIYFQGNSAPDKSGLPSDRFSAERTGGSVSTLTIQRTQQEDSAVYLCASSPHQSGNTIYFGEGSWLTVV.

The sample holds a few counts of this clone. The chain employs TRBV11-2 and TRBJ2-7; 10 bases are a match to TRBD1. The length of the CDR3 is 14 residues. Germline loops: CDR1 SGHAT, CDR2 FQNNGV. The V and J ends lost 1 base and 3 bases, in that order; junction bases with no gene match: 0. CDR3 sequence (DNA): TGTGCCAGCAGCTTAGGGACAGGGGGCTACGAGCAGTACTTC. It translates to CASSLGTGGYEQYF.

The chain carries TRBV7-2 and TRBJ2-5; D perhaps matches TRBD2 (6 bases). V was cut by 5 bases and J by 1 base, with 11 bases left in between. The CDR3 totals 14 residues. The germline V gene has CDR1 SGHTA and CDR2 FQGNSA. CDR3 residues: CASSARTIQETQYF. In DNA, the CDR3 is TGTGCCAGCAGCGCGAGGACTATCCAAGAGACCCAGTACTTC.

The chain employs TRBV5-1 and TRBJ2-3; 13 bases line up with TRBD2. CDR1 SGHRS and CDR2 YFSETQ come from the germline V gene. The CDR3 covers 19 residues. With 1 base clipped from V and 2 bases from J, the junction kept 10 bases outside the gene matches. The CDR3 spells CASSLRVGGLAGTTDTQYF. In DNA, the CDR3 is TGCGCCAGCAGCTTGAGAGTAGGGGGACTAGCGGGGACCACAGATACGCAGTATTTT. Supplemented by reference TRBV5-1 and TRBJ2-3, the full variable domain reads KAGVTQTPRYLIKTRGQQVTLSCSPISGHRSVSWYQQTPGQGLQFLFEYFSETQRNKGNFPGRFSGRQFSNSRSEMNVSTLELGDSALYLCASSLRVGGLAGTTDTQYFGPGTRLTVL.

The chain carries TRBV10-3 and TRBJ2-2; weak D call: TRBD2 (6 bases). CDR1 is ENHRY and CDR2 is SYGVKD in the germline V gene. This CDR3 is built from 16 residues. The V and J ends lost 0 bases and 1 base respectively, with 9 bases between them. CDR3 amino acids: CAISESLRGNTGELFF. CDR3 DNA: TGTGCCATCAGTGAGTCGCTGCGGGGGAACACCGGGGAGCTGTTTTTT.

This chain links TRBV7-9 with TRBJ1-3, with D hard to call. The length of the CDR3 is 14 residues. CDR1 is SEHNR, CDR2 FQNEAQ, per germline (reference sequence). Trimming took 5 bases from V and 2 from J, leaving 10 bases between them. Here the CDR3 reads CASSVGLAGNTIYF. The DNA for the CDR3 is TGTGCCAGCAGCGTAGGACTAGCTGGAAACACCATATATTTT.

The chain combines TRBV6-4 with TRBJ2-2, with 10 bases fitting TRBD2. Trimming at V came to 6 bases and at J to 1 base, leaving 2 bases not matched to a gene. This CDR3 spans 15 amino acids. Germline V gene lookup returns CDR1 MRHNA and CDR2 SNTAGT. DNA for the CDR3: TGTGCCAGCAGCAGACTAGCGGGGAACACCGGGGAGCTGTTTTTT. Its protein product is CASSRLAGNTGELFF.